Detailed here is one TCR beta chain. V was clipped by 8 bases and J by 0 bases, with 5 bases between them. The CDR3 sequence is 11 residues long. Germline loops: CDR1 MDHEN, CDR2 SYDVKM. The sample comes from a study of T-cell reconstitution after alpha-beta-depleted transplantation in children. The authors prepared the TCRbeta library with unique molecular identifiers. Using its own MiXCR run on the PCR reads, TCRdb lists one record per CDR3 protein. The table shows approximately 200,000 distinct CDR3 sequences, with 13% to 15% occurring only once. The chain links TRBV28 to TRBJ2-7; TRBD1 is a possible D gene (5 bases). The sequences come from PBMCs from the stem cell graft donor, collected from the stem cell graft. This sequence was found in a human donor who donated a stem cell graft to a child with acute lymphoblastic leukemia. CDR3 region: CASQGSYEQYF. DNA of the CDR3: TGTGCCAGCCAGGGCTCCTACGAGCAGTACTTC.